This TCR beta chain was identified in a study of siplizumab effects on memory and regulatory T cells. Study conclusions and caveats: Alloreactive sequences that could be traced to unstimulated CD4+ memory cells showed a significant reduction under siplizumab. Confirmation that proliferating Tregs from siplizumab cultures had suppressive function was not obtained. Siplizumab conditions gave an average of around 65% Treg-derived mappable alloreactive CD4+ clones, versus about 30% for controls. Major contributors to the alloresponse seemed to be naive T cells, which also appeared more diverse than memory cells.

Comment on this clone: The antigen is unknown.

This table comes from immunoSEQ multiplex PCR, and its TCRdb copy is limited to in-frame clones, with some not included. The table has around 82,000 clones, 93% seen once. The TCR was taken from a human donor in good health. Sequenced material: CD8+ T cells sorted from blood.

This CDR3 is CASGLAHAPGRYGYTF. CDR3 coding DNA: TGTGCTAGTGGTTTGGCCCATGCCCCTGGGAGGTATGGCTACACCTTC. This chain uses TRBV12-5 with TRBJ1-2; D is unresolved. The V gene lost 1 base and the J gene lost 5 bases, with 17 bases spanning the gap. The CDR3 sequence is 16 residues long. Germline V gene data show CDR1 as LGHNT and CDR2 as FRNRAP.